These T cell receptor beta chains were read from a single sample in a study of metastatic and nonmetastatic thyroid tumors. TCRdb used MiXCR to call clones anew from the PCR reads. The table records roughly 12,000 clones, approximately 35% of them present only once. The sequenced material came from tumor tissue. Receptor source: a female donor with papillary thyroid cancer or a benign thyroid nodule (not recorded which). Some clones in this sample may be carry-over from other donors' samples. CDR3s include the opening cysteine and the closing phenylalanine or tryptophan. A D gene is named only where the DNA matches it firmly. Clone size is stated in some rows and not others, as once, few, many or a class when expanded.

cdr3_aa | cdr3_nt | j_call | v_call | clone_size | d_call
CARDVSFGDTEAFF | TGTGCCAGGGACGTCAGTTTCGGAGACACTGAAGCTTTCTTT | TRBJ1-1 | TRBV19 | - | -
CASSPDGGQSGYTF | TGTGCCAGCTCACCGGACGGAGGGCAAAGTGGCTACACCTTC | TRBJ1-2 | TRBV18 | - | -
CVSILTGEAFF | TGTGTCAGCATCCTAACCGGGGAAGCTTTCTTT | TRBJ1-1 | TRBV11-3 | once | -
CASILNSGKLFF | TGTGCCAGCATTTTAAATTCGGGTAAACTGTTTTTT | TRBJ1-4 | TRBV27 | - | -
CASSATSEQFF | TGTGCCAGCAGCGCCACTAGCGAGCAGTTCTTC | TRBJ2-1 | TRBV9 | - | -
CASILRGADTEAFF | TGTGCCAGCATTCTACGGGGGGCGGACACTGAAGCTTTCTTT | TRBJ1-1 | TRBV12-3/TRBV12-4 | few | -
CASSTLGTSMRETQYF | TGTGCCAGCAGTACCCTAGGGACTAGCATGAGAGAGACCCAGTACTTC | TRBJ2-5 | TRBV28 | few | TRBD2
CSAGRSAAYEQYF | TGCAGTGCTGGAAGATCTGCGGCCTACGAGCAGTACTTC | TRBJ2-7 | TRBV20-1 | - | -
CASSPDPSGDEQYF | TGTGCCAGCAGCCCCGATCCCTCAGGAGACGAGCAGTACTTC | TRBJ2-7 | TRBV5-8 | - | -
CASSLRAVRTDTQYF | TGTGCCAGCAGCCTAAGGGCAGTGCGTACAGATACGCAGTATTTT | TRBJ2-3 | TRBV27 | - | -
CASSSLRGSYNEQFF | TGTGCCAGCAGCTCCCTACGGGGCTCCTACAATGAGCAGTTCTTC | TRBJ2-1 | TRBV11-2 | - | -
CASTLAGYDNEQFF | TGTGCCAGCACCCTAGCGGGATACGACAATGAGCAGTTCTTC | TRBJ2-1 | TRBV9 | many | TRBD2
CASSEGDSRFSGNTIYF | TGTGCCAGCAGCGAGGGGGACAGCAGATTCTCTGGAAACACCATATATTTT | TRBJ1-3 | TRBV9 | medium-sized | TRBD1
CSAPIAGGPTDTQYF | TGCAGTGCTCCTATAGCGGGAGGGCCCACAGATACGCAGTATTTT | TRBJ2-3 | TRBV20-1 | few | TRBD2
CASSYSRGSKNEQYF | TGTGCCAGCAGTTACTCCAGAGGGAGTAAAAACGAGCAGTACTTC | TRBJ2-7 | TRBV6-5 | - | -
CASSSGGAGIEQFF | TGTGCCAGCAGCAGCGGGGGGGCCGGGATTGAGCAGTTCTTC | TRBJ2-1 | TRBV3-1 | many | TRBD2
CASSVTESVEQYF | TGTGCCAGCAGTGTAACTGAATCCGTAGAGCAGTACTTC | TRBJ2-7 | TRBV6-1 | few | -
CAWSVSERVYNEQFF | TGTGCCTGGAGTGTCTCGGAGCGTGTCTACAATGAGCAGTTCTTC | TRBJ2-1 | TRBV30 | - | -
CASSPRHGSYEQYF | TGTGCCAGCAGCCCCCGACACGGCTCCTACGAGCAGTACTTC | TRBJ2-7 | TRBV7-2 | few | -
CASSLQRRSTDTQYF | TGTGCCAGCAGTTTACAGCGGAGAAGCACAGATACGCAGTATTTT | TRBJ2-3 | TRBV27 | few | -
CASSYSLRGDYGYTF | TGTGCCAGCAGTTACTCGTTGAGAGGGGACTATGGCTACACCTTC | TRBJ1-2 | TRBV6-2/TRBV6-3 | - | -
CASSPTRGYEQYF | TGTGCCAGCAGCCCTACTAGGGGCTACGAGCAGTACTTC | TRBJ2-7 | TRBV7-6 | many | -
CASSLQGKETQYF | TGTGCCAGCAGTTTACAGGGCAAAGAGACCCAGTACTTC | TRBJ2-5 | TRBV11-2 | - | -
CASSFGWYTGELFF | TGTGCCAGCAGCTTCGGGTGGTACACCGGGGAGCTGTTTTTT | TRBJ2-2 | TRBV5-6 | many | -
CASSQKGDLTNEQFF | TGTGCCAGCAGCCAAAAGGGGGACCTTACCAATGAGCAGTTCTTC | TRBJ2-1 | TRBV3-1 | many | -
CASSRLGGRETQYF | TGTGCCAGCAGCCGACTAGGCGGGCGAGAGACACAGTACTTC | TRBJ2-5 | TRBV7-2 | - | -
CASSIEASGSVGEQYF | TGTGCCAGTAGTATAGAAGCTAGCGGGAGTGTCGGCGAGCAGTACTTC | TRBJ2-7 | TRBV19 | - | TRBD2
CASSQDLTGGRPQHF | TGTGCCAGCAGCCAAGATCTGACAGGGGGCCGGCCCCAGCATTTT | TRBJ1-5 | TRBV4-2 | - | TRBD1
CSAFRTGKETQYF | TGCAGTGCTTTCCGGACAGGGAAAGAGACCCAGTACTTC | TRBJ2-5 | TRBV20-1 | many | TRBD1
CAWSRQNNQPQHF | TGTGCCTGGAGTCGGCAGAACAATCAGCCCCAGCATTTT | TRBJ1-5 | TRBV30 | - | -
CASKLLSSYNEQFF | TGTGCCAGTAAGTTACTAAGCTCCTACAATGAGCAGTTCTTC | TRBJ2-1 | TRBV19 | - | -
CASSPAFVRGNYGYTF | TGTGCCAGCTCACCAGCGTTTGTCAGAGGGAACTATGGCTACACCTTC | TRBJ1-2 | TRBV18 | medium-sized | -
CASSLGLAGHEQFF | TGTGCCAGCAGTTTGGGACTAGCGGGACATGAGCAGTTCTTC | TRBJ2-1 | TRBV6-5 | few | TRBD2
CASRTSGTHQETQYF | TGTGCCAGTCGGACTAGCGGGACCCACCAAGAGACCCAGTACTTC | TRBJ2-5 | TRBV6-1 | - | TRBD2
CASSEVSGGAGTDTQYF | TGTGCCAGCAGTGAAGTGAGCGGGGGGGCCGGCACAGATACACAGTATTTT | TRBJ2-3 | TRBV6-1 | few | TRBD2
CASARGVDREQYF | TGTGCCAGCGCCAGGGGGGTGGACAGGGAGCAGTACTTC | TRBJ2-7 | TRBV6-1 | - | -
CASSQVSYLGTSVDEQYF | TGCGCCAGCAGCCAAGTGAGCTATTTGGGGACTAGCGTCGACGAGCAGTACTTC | TRBJ2-7 | TRBV4-1 | few | TRBD2
CASSEGGGYTF | TGTGCCAGCAGTGAAGGGGGGGGCTACACCTTC | TRBJ1-2 | TRBV25-1 | medium-sized | -
CASSPGLGSEQYF | TGTGCCAGCAGCCCGGGACTAGGTTCCGAGCAGTACTTC | TRBJ2-7 | TRBV7-2 | - | TRBD2
CSARSRGGLYNEQFF | TGCAGTGCTAGATCGCGCGGGGGCCTGTACAATGAGCAGTTCTTC | TRBJ2-1 | TRBV20-1 | once | -
CASSLGSWSIQPQHF | TGCGCCAGCAGCTTGGGCTCCTGGAGCATTCAGCCCCAGCATTTT | TRBJ1-5 | TRBV5-1 | - | -
CASSQLLTGGVYQPQHF | TGCGCCAGCAGCCAACTCCTGACAGGGGGAGTCTATCAGCCCCAGCATTTT | TRBJ1-5 | TRBV4-1 | - | TRBD1
CASSVDLAGLSEQYF | TGTGCCAGCAGCGTTGATTTGGCCGGGCTGAGCGAGCAGTACTTC | TRBJ2-7 | TRBV9 | - | -
CASSPIQGEDTQYF | TGTGCCAGCTCACCAATCCAAGGGGAAGATACGCAGTATTTT | TRBJ2-3 | TRBV18 | many | -
CASREAGEADTQYF | TGCGCCAGCAGAGAAGCGGGAGAAGCAGATACGCAGTATTTT | TRBJ2-3 | TRBV6-1 | - | TRBD2
CASSLSPDSGANVLTF | TGTGCCAGCAGTTTATCGCCGGACTCTGGGGCCAACGTCCTGACTTTC | TRBJ2-6 | TRBV27 | - | -
CASSLVHTNYGYTF | TGTGCCAGCAGCCTAGTTCATACTAACTATGGCTACACCTTC | TRBJ1-2 | TRBV7-2 | - | -
CASSLRGSGANVLTF | TGTGCCAGCAGTTTACGGGGCTCTGGGGCCAACGTCCTGACTTTC | TRBJ2-6 | TRBV28 | few | -
CASSSLGTSAYNEQFF | TGTGCCAGCAGTTCCCTCGGGACTAGCGCCTACAATGAGCAGTTCTTC | TRBJ2-1 | TRBV6-5 | medium-sized | TRBD2
CASNQDRAGYTDTQYF | TGTGCCAGCAACCAAGATAGGGCCGGCTACACAGATACGCAGTATTTT | TRBJ2-3 | TRBV4-2 | many | -